The rows below give T cell receptor beta chains drawn from one sample of a study of blood T cells in healthy people across ages. In TCRdb, the 5' RACE reads were re-called with MiXCR into one record per CDR3 protein. Of around 970,000 distinct CDR3 sequences detected, roughly half appear once; the ten largest clones hold over 20%. Sequenced sample: blood. These receptors came from an older woman in good health. The CDR3 runs from the conserved cysteine through the conserved F or W. The order of the fields is clone size, D gene, V gene, CDR3 length, J gene, CDR3 DNA, CDR3 protein. D genes are given only for firm matches. Expanded clones are given a class, and other clones once, few, many or no size at all.

abundance: few
d_gene: .
v_gene: TRBV6-5
len: 19
j_gene: TRBJ2-6
CDR3nt: TGTGCCAGCAGTTACAGACCCCAGGGTTTCGGCTCTGGGGCCAACGTCCTGACTTTC
CDR3aa: CASSYRPQGFGSGANVLTF

abundance: .
d_gene: .
v_gene: TRBV4-3
len: 14
j_gene: TRBJ2-1
CDR3nt: TGCGCCAGCAGCCCCTCCCGGCGATACAATGAGCAGTTCTTC
CDR3aa: CASSPSRRYNEQFF

abundance: few
d_gene: TRBD1
v_gene: TRBV15
len: 16
j_gene: TRBJ1-4
CDR3nt: TGTGCCACCAGCAGCGGGCCGGGACAGGGGAATGAAAAACTGTTTTTT
CDR3aa: CATSSGPGQGNEKLFF

abundance: .
d_gene: .
v_gene: TRBV28
len: 12
j_gene: TRBJ2-7
CDR3nt: TGTGCCAGCCGAGGAGGGAGCGACGAGCAGTACTTC
CDR3aa: CASRGGSDEQYF

abundance: .
d_gene: TRBD2
v_gene: TRBV20-1
len: 18
j_gene: TRBJ2-1
CDR3nt: TGCAGTGCTAGAGATCCCCCGGGACTAGCAGCCTCCTACAATGAGCAGTTCTTC
CDR3aa: CSARDPPGLAASYNEQFF

abundance: few
d_gene: .
v_gene: TRBV20-1
len: 14
j_gene: TRBJ2-7
CDR3nt: TGCAGTGCGCCCTCGGGGTCACCAACCTACGAGCAGTACTTC
CDR3aa: CSAPSGSPTYEQYF

abundance: .
d_gene: TRBD1
v_gene: TRBV6-4
len: 15
j_gene: TRBJ2-1
CDR3nt: TGTGCCAGCAGTGAGGGACAGGAACACACCAATGAGCAGTTCTTC
CDR3aa: CASSEGQEHTNEQFF

abundance: few
d_gene: TRBD2
v_gene: TRBV4-1
len: 19
j_gene: TRBJ2-1
CDR3nt: TGCGCCAGCAGCCAAGAAGGGTCAAGGGGCCTAGCGGGAGAGATTGAGCAGTTCTTC
CDR3aa: CASSQEGSRGLAGEIEQFF

abundance: .
d_gene: .
v_gene: TRBV30
len: 11
j_gene: TRBJ2-7
CDR3nt: TGTGCCTGGGGCCCTTCCTACGAGCAGTACTTC
CDR3aa: CAWGPSYEQYF

abundance: .
d_gene: .
v_gene: TRBV28
len: 15
j_gene: TRBJ2-3
CDR3nt: TGTGCCAGCAGCGCCTTGACTAGTACCACAGATACGCAGTCTTTT
CDR3aa: CASSALTSTTDTQSF

abundance: .
d_gene: .
v_gene: TRBV20-1
len: 11
j_gene: TRBJ2-1
CDR3nt: TGCAGTGCTAGATCGGAAAATGAGCAGTTCTTC
CDR3aa: CSARSENEQFF

abundance: few
d_gene: .
v_gene: TRBV12-3/TRBV12-4
len: 18
j_gene: TRBJ2-7
CDR3nt: TGTGCCAGCAGTTCGAAATTGGACATAGCGCTTAGCTCCTACGAGCAGTACTTC
CDR3aa: CASSSKLDIALSSYEQYF

abundance: few
d_gene: .
v_gene: TRBV7-2
len: 14
j_gene: TRBJ2-1
CDR3nt: TGTGCCACGAGGGACTCCGGGGCCTACAATGAGCAGTTCTTC
CDR3aa: CATRDSGAYNEQFF

abundance: .
d_gene: .
v_gene: TRBV10-2
len: 13
j_gene: TRBJ2-1
CDR3nt: TGCGCCAGCACCGGGACGGAAAACAATGAGCAGTTCTTC
CDR3aa: CASTGTENNEQFF

abundance: few
d_gene: .
v_gene: TRBV20-1
len: 14
j_gene: TRBJ2-1
CDR3nt: TGCAGTGCTAGAGATCTACTGAGGGGCAATGAGCAGTTCTTC
CDR3aa: CSARDLLRGNEQFF

abundance: few
d_gene: .
v_gene: TRBV12-3/TRBV12-4
len: 15
j_gene: TRBJ1-4
CDR3nt: TGTGCCAGCACTCAATCGGCGGGAGGCGATGAAAAACTGTTTTTT
CDR3aa: CASTQSAGGDEKLFF

abundance: few
d_gene: TRBD2
v_gene: TRBV7-6
len: 15
j_gene: TRBJ2-7
CDR3nt: TGTGCCAGCAGCTTAGCGCCTAGCGGGAACTACGAGCAGTACTTC
CDR3aa: CASSLAPSGNYEQYF

abundance: .
d_gene: .
v_gene: TRBV2
len: 11
j_gene: TRBJ1-6
CDR3nt: TGTGCCAGCTCGGCCCAATTCACCCTCCACTTT
CDR3aa: CASSAQFTLHF

abundance: many
d_gene: .
v_gene: TRBV29-1
len: 12
j_gene: TRBJ2-5
CDR3nt: TGCAGCGTTGAATATTTAGGAGAGACCCAGTACTTC
CDR3aa: CSVEYLGETQYF

abundance: .
d_gene: .
v_gene: TRBV18
len: 16
j_gene: TRBJ2-3
CDR3nt: TGTGCCAGCTCACCGGGGCATGATCCTAGCACAGATACGCAGTATTTT
CDR3aa: CASSPGHDPSTDTQYF